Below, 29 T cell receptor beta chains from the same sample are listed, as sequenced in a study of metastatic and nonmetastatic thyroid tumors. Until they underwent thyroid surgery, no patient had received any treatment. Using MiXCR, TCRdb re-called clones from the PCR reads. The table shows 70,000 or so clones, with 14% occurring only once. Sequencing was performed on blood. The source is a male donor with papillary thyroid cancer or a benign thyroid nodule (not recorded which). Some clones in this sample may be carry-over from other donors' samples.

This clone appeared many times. Written as DNA, the CDR3 is TGCGCCAGCAGCCTGGGCCCGGGAGTAAGCTCCTACGAGCAGTACGTC. It translates to CASSLGPGVSSYEQYV. The genes are TRBV5-1 and TRBJ2-7; D is perhaps TRBD2 (6 bases). V shed 4 bases and J shed 0 bases, with 17 bases lying between them. Germline V CDR1 and CDR2: SGHRS, YFSETQ. This CDR3 region has 16 residues.

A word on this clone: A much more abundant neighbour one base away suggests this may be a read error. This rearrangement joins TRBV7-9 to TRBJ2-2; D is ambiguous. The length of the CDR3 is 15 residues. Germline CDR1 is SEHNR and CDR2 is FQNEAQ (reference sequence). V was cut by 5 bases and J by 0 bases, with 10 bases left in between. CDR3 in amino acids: CASSPGSANTGELFF. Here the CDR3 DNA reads TGTGCCAGCAGCCCGGGCAGTGCGAACACCGGGGAGCTGTTTTTT.

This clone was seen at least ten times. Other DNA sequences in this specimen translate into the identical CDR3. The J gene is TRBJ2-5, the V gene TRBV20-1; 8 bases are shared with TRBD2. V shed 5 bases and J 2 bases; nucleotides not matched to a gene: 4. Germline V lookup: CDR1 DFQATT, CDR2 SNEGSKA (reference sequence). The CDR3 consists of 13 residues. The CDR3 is CSAPSSGQETQYF. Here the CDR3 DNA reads TGCAGTGCTCCCTCTAGCGGGCAAGAGACCCAGTACTTC.

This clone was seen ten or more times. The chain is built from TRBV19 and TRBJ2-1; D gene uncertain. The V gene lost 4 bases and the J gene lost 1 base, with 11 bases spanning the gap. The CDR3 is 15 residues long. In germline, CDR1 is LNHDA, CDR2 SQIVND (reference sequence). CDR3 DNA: TGTGCCAGTAGTAGGCTCTCAGAGTCCTACAATGAGCAGTTCTTC. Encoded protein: CASSRLSESYNEQFF.

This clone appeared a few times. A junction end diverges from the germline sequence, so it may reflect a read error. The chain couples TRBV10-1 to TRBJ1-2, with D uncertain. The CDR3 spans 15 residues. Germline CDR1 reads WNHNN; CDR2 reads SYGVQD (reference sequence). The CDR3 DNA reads TGTGCCAGCAGATTCTCATCTGCGGGCGGCTATGGCTACACCTTC. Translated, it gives CASRFSSAGGYGYTF.

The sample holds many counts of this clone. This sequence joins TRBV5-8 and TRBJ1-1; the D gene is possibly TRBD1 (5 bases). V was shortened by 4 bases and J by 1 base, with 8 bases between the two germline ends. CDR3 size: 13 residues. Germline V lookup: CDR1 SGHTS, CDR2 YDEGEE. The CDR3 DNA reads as TGTGCCAGCAGCCCTGGGGGGAACACTGAAGCTTTCTTT. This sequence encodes CASSPGGNTEAFF.

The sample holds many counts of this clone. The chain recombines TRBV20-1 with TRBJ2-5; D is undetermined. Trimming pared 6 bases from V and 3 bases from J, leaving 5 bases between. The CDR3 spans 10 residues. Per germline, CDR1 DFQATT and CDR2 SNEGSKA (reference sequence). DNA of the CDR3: TGCAGTGCAGGAGAAGAGACCCAGTACTTC. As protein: CSAGEETQYF.

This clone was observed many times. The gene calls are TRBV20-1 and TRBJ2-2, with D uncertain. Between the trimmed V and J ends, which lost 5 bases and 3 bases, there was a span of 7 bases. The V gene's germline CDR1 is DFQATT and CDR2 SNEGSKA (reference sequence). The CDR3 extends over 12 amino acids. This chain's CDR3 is CSADTYTGELFF. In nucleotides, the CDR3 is TGCAGTGCTGACACCTACACCGGGGAGCTGTTTTTT.

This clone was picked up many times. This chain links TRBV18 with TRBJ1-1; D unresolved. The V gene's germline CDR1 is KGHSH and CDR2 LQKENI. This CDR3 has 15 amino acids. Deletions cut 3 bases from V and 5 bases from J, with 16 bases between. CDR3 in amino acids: CASSPVGRGYTEAFF. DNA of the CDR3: TGTGCCAGCTCACCGGTAGGTCGAGGATATACTGAAGCTTTCTTT.

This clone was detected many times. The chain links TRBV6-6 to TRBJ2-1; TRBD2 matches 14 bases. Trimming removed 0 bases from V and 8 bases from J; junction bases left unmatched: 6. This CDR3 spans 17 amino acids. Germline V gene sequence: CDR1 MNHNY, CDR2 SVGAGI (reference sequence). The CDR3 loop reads CASSYSTGLAGDYEQFF. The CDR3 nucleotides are TGTGCCAGCAGTTACTCAACGGGACTAGCGGGAGACTATGAGCAGTTCTTC.

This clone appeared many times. The CDR3 nucleotides read TGCGCCAGCAGCCCGACAGGGGGCGCGGGGGAGACCCAGTACTTC. Amino acids: CASSPTGGAGETQYF. This rearrangement joins TRBV5-1 to TRBJ2-5, with 10 bases identical to TRBD1. With V trimmed by 4 bases and J by 5 bases, 8 bases remained unmatched. The germline gives CDR1 SGHRS, CDR2 YFSETQ. The CDR3 has 15 residues.

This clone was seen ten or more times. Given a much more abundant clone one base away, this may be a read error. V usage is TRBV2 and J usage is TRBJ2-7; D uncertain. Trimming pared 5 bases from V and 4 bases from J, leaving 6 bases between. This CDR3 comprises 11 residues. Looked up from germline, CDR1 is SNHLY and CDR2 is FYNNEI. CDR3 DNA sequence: TGTGCCAGCAGTCACAAGTACGAGCAGTACTTC. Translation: CASSHKYEQYF.

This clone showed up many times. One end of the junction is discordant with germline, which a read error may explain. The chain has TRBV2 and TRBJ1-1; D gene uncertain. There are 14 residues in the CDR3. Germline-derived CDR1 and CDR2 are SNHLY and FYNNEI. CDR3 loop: CAGSVELGGTEAFF. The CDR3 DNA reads TGTGCCGGCAGTGTAGAGCTAGGAGGCACTGAAGCTTTCTTT.

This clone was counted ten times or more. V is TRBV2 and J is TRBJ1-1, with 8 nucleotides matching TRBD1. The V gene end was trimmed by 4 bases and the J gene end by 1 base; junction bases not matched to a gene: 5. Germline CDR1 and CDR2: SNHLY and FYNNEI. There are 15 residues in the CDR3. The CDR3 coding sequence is TGTGCCAGCAGTGTACGACAGGGGCAGAACACTGAAGCTTTCTTT. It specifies CASSVRQGQNTEAFF.

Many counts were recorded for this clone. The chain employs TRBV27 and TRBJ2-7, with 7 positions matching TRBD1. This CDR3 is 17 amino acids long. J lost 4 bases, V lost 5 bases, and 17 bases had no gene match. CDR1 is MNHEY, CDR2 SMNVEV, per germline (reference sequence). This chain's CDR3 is CASSPFPWDSVEYEQYF. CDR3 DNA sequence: TGTGCCAGCAGTCCCTTCCCGTGGGACAGCGTAGAATACGAGCAGTACTTC.

The CDR3 loop is CASSEEASGATAYEQYF. The CDR3 coding sequence is TGTGCCAGCAGTGAAGAGGCATCCGGGGCCACGGCCTACGAGCAGTACTTC. The V and J genes are TRBV6-1 and TRBJ2-7, with D perhaps matching TRBD1 or TRBD2 (5 bases each). Deletions cut 1 base from V and 2 bases from J, with 18 bases between. Germline CDR1 MNHNS, CDR2 SASEGT. The CDR3 spans 17 residues.

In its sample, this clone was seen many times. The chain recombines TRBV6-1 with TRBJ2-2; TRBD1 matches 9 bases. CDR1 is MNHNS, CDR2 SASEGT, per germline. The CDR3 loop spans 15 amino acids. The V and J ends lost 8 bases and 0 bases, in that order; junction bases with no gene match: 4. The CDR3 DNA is TGTGCCAGCGAACGGGACAGGGCGAACACCGGGGAGCTGTTTTTT. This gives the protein CASERDRANTGELFF.

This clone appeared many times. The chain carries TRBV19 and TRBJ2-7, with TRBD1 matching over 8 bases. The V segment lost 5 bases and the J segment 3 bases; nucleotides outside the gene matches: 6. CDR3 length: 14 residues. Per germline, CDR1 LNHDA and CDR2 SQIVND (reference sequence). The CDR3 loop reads CASSYGTGGYEQYF. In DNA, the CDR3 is TGTGCCAGTAGTTACGGGACAGGAGGCTACGAGCAGTACTTC. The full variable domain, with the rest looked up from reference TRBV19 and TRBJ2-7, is DGGITQSPKYLFRKEGQNVTLSCEQNLNHDAMYWYRQDPGQGLRLIYYSQIVNDFQKGDIAEGYSVSREKKESFPLTVTSAQKNPTAFYLCASSYGTGGYEQYFGPGTRLTVT.

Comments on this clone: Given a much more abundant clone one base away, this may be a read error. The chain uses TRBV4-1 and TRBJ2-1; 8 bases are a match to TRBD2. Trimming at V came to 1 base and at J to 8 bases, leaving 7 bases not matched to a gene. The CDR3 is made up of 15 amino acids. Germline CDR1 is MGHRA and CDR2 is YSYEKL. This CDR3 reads CASSQVGGRTDEQFF. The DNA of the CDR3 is TGCGCCAGCAGCCAAGTCGGCGGGAGGACCGATGAGCAGTTCTTC.

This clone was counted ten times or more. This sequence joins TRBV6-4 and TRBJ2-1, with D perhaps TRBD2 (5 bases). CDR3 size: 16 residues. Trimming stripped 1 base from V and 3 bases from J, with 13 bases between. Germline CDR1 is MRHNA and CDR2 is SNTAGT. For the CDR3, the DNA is TGTGCCAGCAGTGACTACCCAGGCGGGCTCTACAATGAGCAGTTCTTC. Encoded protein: CASSDYPGGLYNEQFF.

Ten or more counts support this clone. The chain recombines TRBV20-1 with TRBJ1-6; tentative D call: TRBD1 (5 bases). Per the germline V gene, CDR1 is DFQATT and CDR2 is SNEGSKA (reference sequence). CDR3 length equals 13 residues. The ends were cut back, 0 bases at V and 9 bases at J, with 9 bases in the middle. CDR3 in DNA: TGCAGTGCTAGAGATGGGACGGTTTCACCCCTCCACTTT. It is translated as CSARDGTVSPLHF.

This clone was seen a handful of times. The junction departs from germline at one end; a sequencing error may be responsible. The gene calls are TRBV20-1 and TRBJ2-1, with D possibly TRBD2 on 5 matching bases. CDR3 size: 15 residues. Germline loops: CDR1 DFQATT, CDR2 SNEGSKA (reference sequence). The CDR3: CSARTLEGAHNGQFF. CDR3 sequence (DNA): TGCAGTGCTAGAACCTTAGAGGGCGCTCACAATGGGCAGTTCTTC.

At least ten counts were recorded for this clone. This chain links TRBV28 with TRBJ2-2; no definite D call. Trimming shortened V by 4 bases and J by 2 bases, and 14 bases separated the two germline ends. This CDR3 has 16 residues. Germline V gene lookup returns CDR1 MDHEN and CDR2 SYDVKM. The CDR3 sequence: CASSSPRPPNTGELFF. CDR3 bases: TGTGCCAGCAGTTCCCCTCGCCCTCCCAACACCGGGGAGCTGTTTTTT.

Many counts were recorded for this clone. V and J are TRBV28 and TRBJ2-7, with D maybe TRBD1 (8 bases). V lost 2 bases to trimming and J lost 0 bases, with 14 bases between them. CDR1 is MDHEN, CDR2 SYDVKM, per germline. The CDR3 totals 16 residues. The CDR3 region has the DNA TGTGCCAGCAGTTTAACTAACAGGGGGGGCTCCTACGAGCAGTACTTC. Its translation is CASSLTNRGGSYEQYF.

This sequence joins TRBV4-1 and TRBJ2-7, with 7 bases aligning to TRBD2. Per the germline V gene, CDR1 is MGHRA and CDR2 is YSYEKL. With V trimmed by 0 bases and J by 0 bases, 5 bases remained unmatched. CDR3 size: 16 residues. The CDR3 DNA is TGCGCCAGCAGCCAAGAGGGACTATCGTGCTCCTACGAGCAGTACTTC. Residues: CASSQEGLSCSYEQYF.

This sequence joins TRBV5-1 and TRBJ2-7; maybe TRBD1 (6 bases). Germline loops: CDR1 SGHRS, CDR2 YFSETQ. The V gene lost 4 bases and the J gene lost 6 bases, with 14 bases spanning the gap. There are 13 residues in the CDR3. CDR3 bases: TGCGCCAGCAGCCACAGCTCAGGGGTCGAGCAGTACGTC. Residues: CASSHSSGVEQYV.

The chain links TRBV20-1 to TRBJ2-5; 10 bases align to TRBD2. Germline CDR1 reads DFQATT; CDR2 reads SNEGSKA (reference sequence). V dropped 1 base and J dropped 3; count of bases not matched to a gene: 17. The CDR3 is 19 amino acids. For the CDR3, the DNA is TGCAGTGCTAGAGGGAGGGTGGCTAGCGGGAGAGGAGGCAAAGAGACCCAGTACTTC. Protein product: CSARGRVASGRGGKETQYF.

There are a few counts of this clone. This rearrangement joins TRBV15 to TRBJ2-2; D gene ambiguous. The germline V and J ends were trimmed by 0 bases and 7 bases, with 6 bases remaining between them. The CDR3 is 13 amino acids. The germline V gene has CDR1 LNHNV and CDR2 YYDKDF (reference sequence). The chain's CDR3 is CATSREIGGELFF. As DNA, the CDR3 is TGTGCCACCAGCAGAGAGATCGGCGGGGAGCTGTTTTTT.

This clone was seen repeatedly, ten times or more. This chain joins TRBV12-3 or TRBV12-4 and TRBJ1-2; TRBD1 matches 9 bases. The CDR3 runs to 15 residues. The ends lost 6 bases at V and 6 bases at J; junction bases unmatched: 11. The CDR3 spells CASRYTGGVSNGYTF. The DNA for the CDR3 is TGTGCCAGCAGGTACACAGGGGGCGTTAGTAATGGCTACACCTTC.